Listed here are 12 T cell receptor beta chains from one sample, sequenced in a study of cytomegalovirus exposure and HLA in healthy donors. Amplification used 60 Vbeta primers and 13 Jbeta primers. Sequencing used immunoSEQ multiplex PCR; TCRdb keeps in-frame clones, though not all of them. The sample lists more than 90,000 clones; around 70% were seen once. Source material: PBMCs. These receptors were collected from a woman aged 45-60 years in good health and CMV-seropositive.

This clone was seen a handful of times. This chain links TRBV28 with TRBJ1-5; D remains ambiguous. The ends were cut back, 2 bases at V and 5 bases at J, with 4 bases in the middle. Germline CDR1 and CDR2: MDHEN and SYDVKM. CDR3 size: 12 residues. The CDR3 protein is CASSLLHQPQHF. The CDR3 DNA is TGTGCCAGCAGTTTACTTCATCAGCCCCAGCATTTT.

The chain has TRBV27 and TRBJ1-6; D not resolved. CDR3 length equals 14 residues. Germline CDR1 reads MNHEY; CDR2 reads SMNVEV (reference sequence). The ends were cut back, 5 bases at V and 9 bases at J, with 14 bases in the middle. The CDR3 here is CASSLALMVSPLHF. Written as DNA, the CDR3 is TGTGCCAGCAGTCTCGCGTTAATGGTTTCACCCCTCCACTTT.

The rearrangement joins TRBV5-4 to TRBJ2-1; 12 bases line up with TRBD2. The CDR3 has 16 amino acids. Trimming took 4 bases from V and 4 from J; bases not matched to a gene: 6. The germline gives CDR1 SGHNT, CDR2 YYREEE (reference sequence). The CDR3 bases are TGTGCCAGCAGCCCTAGCGGGAGGGCCGGGTACAATGAGCAGTTCTTC. Translating it yields CASSPSGRAGYNEQFF.

V is TRBV5-6 and J is TRBJ2-7; 7 bases align to TRBD2. This CDR3 has 16 residues. After removal of 3 bases from V and 2 bases from J, the junction contained 11 bases not matched to a gene. Germline loops: CDR1 SGHDT, CDR2 YYEEEE. The CDR3 DNA reads TGTGCCAGCAGCTCCCCCGAACTAGCGCGTACCTACGAGCAGTACTTC. Translation gives CASSSPELARTYEQYF.

The chain has TRBV16 and TRBJ2-1; 8 bases fit TRBD1. The length of the CDR3 is 17 residues. Germline CDR1 is KGHSY and CDR2 is FQNENV. The J segment lost 8 bases and the V segment lost 0 bases, leaving 12 bases of the junction unmatched. The CDR3 DNA is TGTGCCAGCAGCCAATCGACAGGGGTTTTGGAATCGGATGAGCAGTTCTTC. Translating it yields CASSQSTGVLESDEQFF.

The chain carries TRBV5-1 and TRBJ2-7; 9 bases match TRBD1. With 0 bases clipped from V and 2 bases from J, the junction kept 3 bases outside the gene matches. The CDR3 runs 15 residues. Germline V gene sequence: CDR1 SGHRS, CDR2 YFSETQ. For the CDR3, the DNA is TGCGCCAGCAGCTTGGTCGGGACAGGGCCCTACGAGCAGTACTTC. This gives the protein CASSLVGTGPYEQYF. The full variable domain, rest sourced from reference TRBV5-1 and TRBJ2-7, is KAGVTQTPRYLIKTRGQQVTLSCSPISGHRSVSWYQQTPGQGLQFLFEYFSETQRNKGNFPGRFSGRQFSNSRSEMNVSTLELGDSALYLCASSLVGTGPYEQYFGPGTRLTVT.

This clone was seen a few times. The V and J genes are TRBV18 and TRBJ1-1, with D perhaps matching TRBD1 (5 bases). This CDR3 has 15 residues. V was shortened by 4 bases and J by 7 bases, with 19 bases between the two germline ends. Per germline, CDR1 KGHSH and CDR2 LQKENI. In DNA, the CDR3 is TGTGCCAGCTCACTTGAGGGAGGGACCCGCCTTGAAGCTTTCTTT. Its translation: CASSLEGGTRLEAFF.

V and J are TRBV28 and TRBJ1-1, with 7 bases aligning to TRBD1. Germline CDR1 MDHEN, CDR2 SYDVKM. Losses at the gene ends were 7 bases for V and 10 bases for J; bases not matched to a gene: 9. The CDR3 has 12 residues. This CDR3 is CASTVIGGGAFF. CDR3 coding DNA: TGTGCCAGCACCGTGATAGGGGGCGGAGCTTTCTTT.

This CDR3 reads CASSPHRTGGKLFF. DNA for the CDR3: TGTGCCAGCTCACCACATCGCACAGGGGGAAAACTGTTTTTT. The genes are TRBV18 and TRBJ1-4; TRBD1 matches 8 bases. The trim removed 1 base at V and 10 bases at J, leaving 5 bases unmatched. Germline values: CDR1 KGHSH, CDR2 LQKENI. CDR3 length: 14 amino acids.

This sequence joins TRBV5-6 and TRBJ1-1; no clear D gene. V dropped 0 bases and J dropped 4 bases, with 7 bases sitting between them. The CDR3 sequence is 13 residues long. Germline V CDR1 and CDR2: SGHDT, YYEEEE. CDR3 region: CASSLVGVTEAFF. CDR3 coding DNA: TGTGCCAGCAGCTTGGTCGGGGTCACTGAAGCTTTCTTT.

This clone was seen a handful of times. V and J are TRBV10-2 and TRBJ2-1; 14 nucleotides agree with TRBD2. CDR3 length: 17 residues. The germline V gene has CDR1 WSHSY and CDR2 SAAADI. Germline trimming cut 2 bases from V and 0 bases from J; bases unmatched to any gene: 0. CDR3 amino acids: CASSEGTSGGSYNEQFF. The CDR3 DNA follows: TGCGCCAGCAGTGAGGGGACTAGCGGGGGCTCCTACAATGAGCAGTTCTTC.

To note about this clone: A junction boundary mismatches the germline segment, possibly from a read error. The gene calls are TRBV28 and TRBJ2-6, with TRBD1 matching over 10 bases. Germline CDR1 MDHEN, CDR2 SYDVKM. The CDR3 consists of 13 residues. CDR3 in DNA: TGTGCCAGCAGTTTAGGGACAGGGGATCGCCGATCTTTC. The encoded protein is CASSLGTGDRRSF.